Each of the 23 T cell receptor beta chains below was sequenced from the same sample in a study of OX40 agonist ivuxolimab in advanced cancers. The assay was immunoSEQ multiplex PCR, and TCRdb's table has in-frame clones only and misses some. The data hold around 40,000 clones, with 80% observed a single time. Sequencing used CD4+ or CD8+ T cells sorted from blood, obtained in a trial of the OX40 agonist ivuxolimab. All receptors derive from an adult with an advanced solid tumor such as melanoma, head and neck, liver or kidney cancer.

This clone was detected only once. V is TRBV7-9 and J is TRBJ2-1; possibly TRBD2 for D (6 bases). CDR3 length: 16 residues. Trimming removed 1 base at V and 5 bases at J, with 15 bases between. CDR1 and CDR2 (germline): SEHNR, FQNEAQ (reference sequence). DNA of the CDR3: TGTGCCAGCAGCTTAGTAGTTAGCGGACCCCACAATGAGCAGTTCTTC. Residues: CASSLVVSGPHNEQFF.

The chain combines TRBV6-4 with TRBJ2-1; TRBD2 matches 9 bases. The CDR3 sequence is 14 residues long. The V gene's germline CDR1 is MRHNA and CDR2 SNTAGT. V shed 6 bases, J shed 6 bases, and the junction held 6 bases outside the gene matches. The CDR3 bases are TGTGCCAGCAGGGCTAGCGGGGCCCGCAATGAGCAGTTCTTC. Translation gives CASRASGARNEQFF.

The rearrangement uses TRBV1 and TRBJ1-4; the table assigns TRBD1, which was not confirmed against the DNA. TRBV1 is a recognized pseudogene. The CDR3 is made up of 13 amino acids. CDR3 sequence: CTPLAATNEKLFF. In DNA, the CDR3 is TGCACCCCTCTGGCTGCAACTAATGAAAAACTGTTTTTT.

This clone was counted a few times. The rearrangement links TRBV4-3 to TRBJ2-7; 8 bases are shared with TRBD1. Germline CDR1 reads LGHNA; CDR2 reads YSLEER. The CDR3 contains 15 residues. J lost 4 bases, V lost 1 base, and 6 bases had no gene match. The CDR3: CASSQGYQGAYEQYF. The CDR3 bases are TGCGCCAGCAGCCAAGGATACCAGGGGGCGTACGAGCAGTACTTC.

The chain joins TRBV6-5 to TRBJ1-2; tentative D call: TRBD1 (6 bases). CDR3 length: 13 residues. Trimming removed 3 bases from V and 8 bases from J, with 13 bases in between. Germline values: CDR1 MNHEY, CDR2 SVGAGI. CDR3 bases: TGTGCCAGCAGTTATGGGGGCGTTGGAGGCTACACCTTC. It codes for CASSYGGVGGYTF.

This clone occurred once. The gene calls are TRBV27 and TRBJ1-3; D is unresolved. V lost 0 bases to trimming and J lost 1 base, with 10 bases between them. Looked up from germline, CDR1 is MNHEY and CDR2 is SMNVEV (reference sequence). The length of the CDR3 is 16 residues. Written as DNA, the CDR3 is TGTGCCAGCAGTTTATCCCCCTATGAATCTGGAAACACCATATATTTT. Residues: CASSLSPYESGNTIYF.

This clone has a single count. The chain links TRBV5-5 to TRBJ2-5; D call uncertain. The CDR3 contains 17 residues. The V gene lost 4 bases and the J gene lost 7 bases, with 26 bases spanning the gap. Germline values: CDR1 SGHKS, CDR2 YYEKEE (reference sequence). Here the CDR3 DNA reads TGTGCCAGCAGCCTACGGCCTCTAGGACCGTCCATACCGACCCAGTACTTC. Translating it yields CASSLRPLGPSIPTQYF.

This clone was seen a few times. The chain carries TRBV7-9 and TRBJ2-7, with 10 bases matching TRBD2. The CDR3 length is 15 residues. Trimming at V came to 2 bases and at J to 6 bases, leaving 7 bases not matched to a gene. Per the germline V gene, CDR1 is SEHNR and CDR2 is FQNEAQ (reference sequence). Here the CDR3 DNA reads TGTGCCAGCAGCTTAAATCTAGCGGGAGTAGGCGAGCAGTACTTC. Amino acids: CASSLNLAGVGEQYF.

The rearrangement joins TRBV7-9 to TRBJ1-1; TRBD1 might be the D (5 bases). Germline V gives CDR1 SEHNR, CDR2 FQNEAQ (reference sequence). V was trimmed by 6 bases and J by 4 bases, leaving 18 bases between them. The CDR3 is 15 residues long. CDR3: CASRGPRGPSTEAFF. CDR3 bases: TGTGCCAGCAGAGGCCCCCGGGGACCGAGCACTGAAGCTTTCTTT.

J is TRBJ1-2 and V is TRBV5-1; D is possibly TRBD1 (6 bases). Germline-derived CDR1 and CDR2 are SGHRS and YFSETQ. Deletions cut 3 bases from V and 7 bases from J, with 22 bases between. The CDR3 covers 16 residues. The CDR3 region is CASSYGTIRQGVGYTF. Here the CDR3 DNA reads TGCGCCAGCAGCTATGGGACAATTCGACAAGGGGTTGGCTACACCTTC.

V is TRBV5-8 and J is TRBJ1-1; D gene ambiguous. Germline V gives CDR1 SGHTS, CDR2 YDEGEE. The CDR3 is 14 amino acids. Between the trimmed V and J ends, which lost 4 bases and 3 bases, there was a span of 13 bases. The CDR3 protein is CASSLGPRDTEAFF. The CDR3 DNA follows: TGTGCCAGCAGCCTCGGACCGCGGGACACTGAAGCTTTCTTT.

The genes are TRBV5-1 and TRBJ2-3; no reliable D call. This CDR3 is built from 13 residues. Germline CDR1 and CDR2: SGHRS and YFSETQ. The V end lost 2 bases, the J end lost 6 bases, and 10 bases lay between the germline ends. For the CDR3, the DNA is TGCGCCAGCAGCTTTTCGAGTACGGATACGCAGTATTTT. Its protein product is CASSFSSTDTQYF.

In its sample, this clone was seen once. The J gene is TRBJ2-3, the V gene TRBV19; D is perhaps TRBD2 (6 bases). V gave up 9 bases and J gave up 2 bases, with 15 bases separating them. From germline, CDR1 is LNHDA and CDR2 SQIVND (reference sequence). CDR3 length equals 14 residues. As DNA, the CDR3 is TGTGCCAGCTGTCTGGGGGGAGTCACAGATACGCAGTATTTT. Translated: CASCLGGVTDTQYF.

The J gene is TRBJ1-5, the V gene TRBV6-6; D call uncertain. Germline V CDR1 and CDR2: MNHNY, SVGAGI (reference sequence). Trimming left V 5 bases short and J 0 bases short, with 11 bases between. The CDR3 length is 15 residues. The CDR3 region is CASSRTGDSNQPQHF. The CDR3 nucleotides are TGTGCCAGCAGTCGGACGGGAGATAGCAATCAGCCCCAGCATTTT.

This chain connects TRBV28 to TRBJ2-3, with D possibly called TRBD1 or TRBD2 (7 bases each). Germline V lookup: CDR1 MDHEN, CDR2 SYDVKM. V was shortened by 11 bases and J by 6 bases, with 15 bases between the two germline ends. The CDR3 extends over 12 amino acids. For the CDR3, the DNA is TGTGCCTCCAGGGGGGGAGGTGATACGCAGTATTTT. This gives the protein CASRGGGDTQYF. The full variable domain, completed using reference TRBV28 and TRBJ2-3, is DVKVTQSSRYLVKRTGEKVFLECVQDMDHENMFWYRQDPGLGLRLIYFSYDVKMKEKGDIPEGYSVSREKKERFSLILESASTNQTSMYLCASRGGGDTQYFGPGTRLTVL.

This clone showed up just once. The chain is built from TRBV6-1 and TRBJ1-5, with D unclear. The germline V gene encodes CDR1 MNHNS and CDR2 SASEGT. V was clipped by 7 bases and J by 4 bases, with 14 bases between them. This CDR3 comprises 14 residues. The CDR3 loop is CASTPGLRNQPQHF. CDR3 coding DNA: TGTGCCAGCACTCCAGGTTTAAGGAATCAGCCCCAGCATTTT.

V is TRBV5-5 and J is TRBJ1-2; D is undetermined. The CDR3 sequence is 14 residues long. The germline gives CDR1 SGHKS, CDR2 YYEKEE (reference sequence). Trimming cost V 7 bases and J 8 bases, with 21 bases left between them. This chain's CDR3 is CASRVEIAVNGYTF. DNA for the CDR3: TGTGCCAGCCGCGTGGAGATCGCGGTTAACGGCTACACCTTC.

The rearrangement uses TRBV5-4 and TRBJ2-5, with TRBD1 matching 8 bases. From germline, CDR1 is SGHNT and CDR2 YYREEE (reference sequence). The CDR3 loop spans 15 amino acids. With V trimmed by 4 bases and J by 6 bases, 11 bases remained unmatched. In DNA form, the CDR3 reads TGTGCCAGCAGCCCCACGACAGGGGCTAGAAAGACCCAGTACTTC. This translates into CASSPTTGARKTQYF. Complete variable domain (other parts from reference TRBV5-4 and TRBJ2-5): ETGVTQSPTHLIKTRGQQVTLRCSSQSGHNTVSWYQQALGQGPQFIFQYYREEENGRGNFPPRFSGLQFPNYSSELNVNALELDDSALYLCASSPTTGARKTQYFGPGTRLLVL.

The chain carries TRBV5-1 and TRBJ2-7; TRBD2 aligns across 11 bases. Trimming at V came to 3 bases and at J to 5 bases, leaving 7 bases not matched to a gene. Germline V gene lookup returns CDR1 SGHRS and CDR2 YFSETQ. The CDR3 length is 15 residues. The CDR3 bases are TGCGCCAGCAGCTCCGGGACTAGCGGAAGAAACGAGCAGTACTTC. Protein: CASSSGTSGRNEQYF.

The CDR3 loop is CASSLGGSSGANVLTF. CDR3 DNA sequence: TGTGCCAGCAGCCTAGGTGGGAGCTCTGGGGCCAACGTCCTGACTTTC. The genes are TRBV5-4 and TRBJ2-6; D perhaps matches TRBD2 (5 bases). CDR1 is SGHNT, CDR2 YYREEE, per germline (reference sequence). The CDR3 is 16 residues long. V gave up 4 bases and J gave up 0 bases, with 11 bases separating them.

This chain uses TRBV5-1 with TRBJ2-1; TRBD2 aligns across 8 bases. The CDR3 contains 14 residues. Germline V gene sequence: CDR1 SGHRS, CDR2 YFSETQ. Losses at the gene ends were 4 bases for V and 7 bases for J; bases not matched to a gene: 7. CDR3 nucleotide sequence: TGCGCCAGCAGCCCGGGACTAGTTAAGAATGAGCAGTTCTTC. It specifies CASSPGLVKNEQFF.

J is TRBJ2-1 and V is TRBV6-7; 8 bases line up with TRBD1. TRBV6-7 is noted as an ORF with a role that remains uncertain. CDR3 length: 16 residues. V gave up 1 base and J gave up 6 bases; unmatched junction bases: 8. The CDR3 sequence: CASSYWGQASPNEQFF. As DNA, the CDR3 is TGTGCCAGCAGTTACTGGGGACAGGCCTCTCCCAATGAGCAGTTCTTC.

The rearrangement links TRBV7-3 to TRBJ2-2; no reliable D call. The ends were cut back, 5 bases at V and 0 bases at J, with 13 bases in the middle. Germline CDR1 reads SGHTA; CDR2 reads FQGTGA. CDR3 length: 16 amino acids. CDR3 in amino acids: CASSISSPSNTGELFF. The CDR3 coding sequence is TGTGCCAGCAGCATCTCAAGCCCATCGAACACCGGGGAGCTGTTTTTT.